The present entry profiles one TCR beta chain with its context. These data are taken from a study of blood T cell repertoires in COVID-19. Turning to the study itself: PBMCs, B-cell-depleted T cells, or T cells provided the cDNA or gDNA that made up the material.

The method was immunoSEQ multiplex PCR; TCRdb's version includes in-frame clones alone and lacks a portion of them. The sample lists 150,000 to 200,000 clones; approximately 90% were seen once. This CDR3 contains 13 residues. Between the trimmed V and J ends, which lost 8 bases and 8 bases, there was a span of 18 bases. Germline loops: CDR1 LNHNV, CDR2 YYDKDF (reference sequence). This receptor was identified in a man between 40 and 49 years old with active or convalescent COVID-19. This sequence joins TRBV15 and TRBJ1-2; D is undetermined. The sequencing input was peripheral blood. CDR3: CATAQNEGDGYTF. For the CDR3, the DNA is TGTGCCACCGCTCAGAACGAGGGAGACGGCTACACCTTC.